Reported below is one TCR beta chain. The source of the sample is a study of blood T cell repertoires in COVID-19. Whole-study context: There were acute and convalescent COVID-19 samples, and they came from the United States, Italy and Spain. T cells, B-cell-depleted T cells, or PBMCs provided the cDNA or gDNA that served as material.

Per the study methods: Reference gene primer amplification yielded estimated nucleated cell counts. Some clones are missing from TCRdb's copy, which holds only in-frame ones; the method was immunoSEQ multiplex PCR. V, J and clone size reflect that table, while D and trimming were determined from the DNA. The repertoire includes 130,000 to 150,000 clones, about four fifths of them detected once, and 7.5% to 9% sits in the top ten. The specimen sequenced was peripheral blood. The TCR sequence derives from a human donor in a cohort sampled during active COVID-19.

The CDR3 DNA follows: TGTGCCAGCAAGGACAGGGTCCCCCTTCGTGAGCAGTACTTC. Translation: CASKDRVPLREQYF. The V and J genes are TRBV6-5 and TRBJ2-7; 8 bases align to TRBD1. This CDR3 spans 14 amino acids. V dropped 7 bases and J dropped 7; count of bases not matched to a gene: 12. From germline, CDR1 is MNHEY and CDR2 SVGAGI.